This T cell receptor (beta chain) emerged from a study of blood T cell repertoires in COVID-19 (dated by TCRdb to between 2020 and 2021). In terms of the full investigation: Samples covering the acute and convalescent phases of COVID-19 were provided by collaborators in the United States, Italy and Spain. The prospective study material was composed of cDNA or gDNA derived from T cells, B-cell-depleted T cells, or PBMCs. Subjects who had been exposed to COVID-19, were actively infected with it, or had recovered from it provided the deeply sampled blood TCRbeta repertoires that made up the dataset. A freely available public database, intended as a resource for researchers studying the immune response to SARS-CoV-2, is where the repertoires were released. The samples were drawn from two sources: the first 160 participants of the ongoing ImmuneRACE study, and 1,000 to 1,500 subjects contributed by 6 global collaborators. A de-identified subject ID, COVID-19 status, age in years and sex were almost always included in the sample metadata. Where available, HLA class I and class II types were obtained from metadata supplied by the sample provider rather than from assay-based typing. General conclusions and limits of the study: The quantity of clinical and demographic metadata differed by source and by participant and was supplied without curation.

Each collaborating institution followed its own protocols to collect whole blood in K2EDTA tubes. For TCRbeta analysis, collaborator samples were shipped as frozen whole blood, as isolated PBMCs, or as DNA extracted from either sample type. In regard to this clone: The antigen this receptor binds is unknown. Base quality data are lacking; no much larger clone is found one base away.

TCRbeta CDR3 regions were amplified from genomic DNA using the immunoSEQ Assay, a bias-controlled multiplex PCR. Per the authors' processing: Nucleated cell counts per sample were estimated from amplification of reference gene primers within the assay. Sequence reads were collapsed and filtered to measure the absolute abundance of every unique TCRbeta CDR3 rearrangement. Productive Simpson clonality was computed per sample as the square root of Simpson's diversity index over productive rearrangements. Entries here come from immuneACCESS through TCRdb and include only in-frame sequences with V and J called. Some clones fail to appear in such tables; in the studies checked, an unresolved V gene covers under half of the shortfall, and the cause of the remainder is unknown. Clonal size and the V and J genes are those of that table, whereas D and trimming came from the DNA. This sample lists about 7,800 clones; 86% were detected once. Under 20% of the sample goes to the ten largest clones.

The CDR3 runs 17 amino acids, cysteine and phenylalanine included. Only the CDR3 DNA stays, 51 bases, in frame from base 1. Reading the germline V gene gives CDR1 SGDLS and CDR2 YYNGEE. Cut back by 0 bases and 0 bases, the V and J ends lie 13 bases apart. This TCR derives from a woman aged 60-75 years with active COVID-19. The chain links TRBV9 with TRBJ1-3, with TRBD1 as a weak D call on 6 bases. Material: peripheral blood. This receptor carries the CDR3 CASSVALGAISGNTIYF. The sequenced DNA is TGTGCCAGCAGCGTAGCGTTGGGGGCAATCTCTGGAAACACCATATATTTT.